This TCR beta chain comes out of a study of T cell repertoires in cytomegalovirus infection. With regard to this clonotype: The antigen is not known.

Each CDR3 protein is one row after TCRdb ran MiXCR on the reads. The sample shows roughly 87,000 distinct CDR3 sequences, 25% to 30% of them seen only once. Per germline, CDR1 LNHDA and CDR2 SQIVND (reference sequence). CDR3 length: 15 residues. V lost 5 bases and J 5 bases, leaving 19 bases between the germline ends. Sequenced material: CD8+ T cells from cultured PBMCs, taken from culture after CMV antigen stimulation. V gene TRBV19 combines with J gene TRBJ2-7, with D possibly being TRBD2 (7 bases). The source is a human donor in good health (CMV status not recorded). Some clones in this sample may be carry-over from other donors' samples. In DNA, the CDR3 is TGTGCCAGTAGTCCTTTTTTAGGGGGGGCAGACGAGCAGTACTTC. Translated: CASSPFLGGADEQYF.